Presented here are 5 T cell receptor beta chains from one specimen sequenced in a study of blood T cell repertoires in COVID-19. The protocol was immunoSEQ multiplex PCR, while the TCRdb copy is restricted to in-frame clones and leaves out a portion. The table has about 190,000 clones, roughly 84% seen once. The source material was PBMCs or T cells enriched from blood (not recorded which). Receptors originate from a woman aged 25-40 years who had been exposed to COVID-19.

The chain employs TRBV30 and TRBJ1-4; D remains unclear. The CDR3 spans 14 residues. Trimming took off 4 bases at V and 9 bases at J, with 18 bases between the two ends. CDR1 and CDR2 (germline): GTSNPN, SVGIG (reference sequence). CDR3 sequence reads: CAWTPGVAEKKLFF. CDR3 DNA sequence: TGTGCCTGGACCCCGGGTGTGGCGGAGAAAAAACTGTTTTTT.

This sequence joins TRBV18 and TRBJ2-7, with TRBD2 matching over 9 bases. The CDR3 is made up of 17 amino acids. In germline, CDR1 is KGHSH, CDR2 LQKENI. The trim removed 0 bases at V and 2 bases at J, leaving 8 bases unmatched. In DNA, the CDR3 is TGTGCCAGCTCACCACCGCTGAGCGGGGGGCAAACCTACGAGCAGTACTTC. Amino acids: CASSPPLSGGQTYEQYF.

The gene calls are TRBV3-1 (or the pseudogene TRBV3-2) and TRBJ2-5; D remains unclear. The length of the CDR3 is 14 residues. Germline V gene lookup returns CDR1 LGHDT and CDR2 YNNKEL (reference sequence). The germline V and J ends were trimmed by 1 base and 6 bases, with 12 bases remaining between them. The CDR3 DNA follows: TGTGCCAGCAGCCAAGTTGGAGTTACAAAGACCCAGTACTTC. This codes for CASSQVGVTKTQYF.

In regard to this clone: Other nucleotide sequences from this sample produce the same CDR3. This chain connects TRBV3-1 (or the pseudogene TRBV3-2) to TRBJ1-6; D gene uncertain. V was cut by 3 bases and J by 10 bases, with 7 bases left in between. Germline V gene sequence: CDR1 LGHDT, CDR2 YNNKEL (reference sequence). This CDR3 region has 12 residues. CDR3 residues: CASSHSDSPLHF. In DNA, the CDR3 is TGTGCCAGCAGCCACAGCGACTCACCCCTCCACTTT.

CDR3 region: CAWSIGTGVDGYTF. For the CDR3, the DNA is TGTGCCTGGAGCATCGGGACAGGGGTCGACGGCTACACCTTC. J is TRBJ1-2 and V is TRBV30; 10 nucleotides align to TRBD1. CDR3 length: 14 residues. Germline V gene lookup returns CDR1 GTSNPN and CDR2 SVGIG (reference sequence). V shed 3 bases, J shed 8 bases, and the junction held 9 bases outside the gene matches.